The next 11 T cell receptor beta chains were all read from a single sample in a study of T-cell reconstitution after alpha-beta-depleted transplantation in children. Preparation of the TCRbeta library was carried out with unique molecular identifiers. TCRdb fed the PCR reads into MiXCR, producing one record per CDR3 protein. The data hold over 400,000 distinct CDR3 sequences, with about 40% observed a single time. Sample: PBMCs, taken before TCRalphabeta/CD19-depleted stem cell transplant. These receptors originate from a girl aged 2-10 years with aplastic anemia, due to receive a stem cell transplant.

Written as DNA, the CDR3 is TGTGCCATCAGTTTCGGACTAGCGGGTGTTGGTGAGCAGTTCTTC. Protein sequence: CAISFGLAGVGEQFF. The gene calls are TRBV10-3 and TRBJ2-1; TRBD2 matches 11 bases. Trimming took 5 bases from V and 9 from J; bases not matched to a gene: 9. CDR3 length: 15 residues. The germline gives CDR1 ENHRY, CDR2 SYGVKD.

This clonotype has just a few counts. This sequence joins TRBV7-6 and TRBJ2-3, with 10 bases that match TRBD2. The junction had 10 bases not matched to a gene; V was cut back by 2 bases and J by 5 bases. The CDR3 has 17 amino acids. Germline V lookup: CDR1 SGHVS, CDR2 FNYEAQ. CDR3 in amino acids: CASSLTGRTSGLDTQYF. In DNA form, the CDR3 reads TGTGCCAGCAGCTTAACGGGCCGGACTAGCGGTTTAGATACGCAGTATTTT.

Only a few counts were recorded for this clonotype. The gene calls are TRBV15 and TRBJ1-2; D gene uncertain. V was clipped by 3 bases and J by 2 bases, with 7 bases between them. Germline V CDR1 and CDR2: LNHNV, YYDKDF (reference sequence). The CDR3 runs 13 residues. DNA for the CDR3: TGTGCCACCAGCAGCGGGGAGAACTATGGCTACACCTTC. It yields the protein CATSSGENYGYTF. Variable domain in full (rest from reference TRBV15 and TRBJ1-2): DAMVIQNPRYQVTQFGKPVTLSCSQTLNHNVMYWYQQKSSQAPKLLFHYYDKDFNNEADTPDNFQSRRPNTSFCFLDIRSPGLGDTAMYLCATSSGENYGYTFGSGTRLTVV.

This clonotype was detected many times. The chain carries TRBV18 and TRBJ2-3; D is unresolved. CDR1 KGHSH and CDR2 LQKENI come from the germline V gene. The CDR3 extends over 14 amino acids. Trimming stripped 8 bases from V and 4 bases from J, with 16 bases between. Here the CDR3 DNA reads TGTGCCAGCAGTCCCCCGGCTGGCTCAGATACGCAGTATTTT. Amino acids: CASSPPAGSDTQYF.

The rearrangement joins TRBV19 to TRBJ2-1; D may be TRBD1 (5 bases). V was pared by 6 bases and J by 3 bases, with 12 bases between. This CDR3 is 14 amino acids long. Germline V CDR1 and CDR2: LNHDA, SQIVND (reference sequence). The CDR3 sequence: CASSPKGYYNEQFF. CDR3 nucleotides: TGTGCCAGTAGCCCTAAGGGGTACTACAATGAGCAGTTCTTC.

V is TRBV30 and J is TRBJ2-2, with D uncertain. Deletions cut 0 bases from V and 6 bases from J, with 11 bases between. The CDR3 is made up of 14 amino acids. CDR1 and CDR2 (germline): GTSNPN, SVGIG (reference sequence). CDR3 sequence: CAWSVPGFPGELFF. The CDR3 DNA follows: TGTGCCTGGAGTGTACCCGGATTTCCCGGGGAGCTGTTTTTT.

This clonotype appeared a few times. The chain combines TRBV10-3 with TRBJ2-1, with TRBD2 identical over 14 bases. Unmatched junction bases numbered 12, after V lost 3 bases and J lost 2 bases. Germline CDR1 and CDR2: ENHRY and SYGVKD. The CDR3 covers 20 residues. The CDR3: CAISDPPGLAGARTYNEQFF. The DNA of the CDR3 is TGTGCCATCAGTGACCCACCGGGACTAGCGGGAGCGAGGACCTACAATGAGCAGTTCTTC.

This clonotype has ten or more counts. In DNA, the CDR3 is TGCGCCAGCAGCCAAGAACCCTTAGGGGGACTAGCGCCCGAGAGGAGAAACATTCAGTACTTC. Its translation: CASSQEPLGGLAPERRNIQYF. V gene TRBV4-1 combines with J gene TRBJ2-4; 10 positions agree with TRBD2. The germline CDR1 and CDR2 sequences are MGHRA and YSYEKL. This CDR3 contains 21 residues. With 0 bases clipped from V and 6 bases from J, the junction kept 20 bases outside the gene matches.

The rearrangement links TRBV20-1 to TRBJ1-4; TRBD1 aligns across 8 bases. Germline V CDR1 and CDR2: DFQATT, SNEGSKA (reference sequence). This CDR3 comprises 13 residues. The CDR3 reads CRSPDRAPEKLFF. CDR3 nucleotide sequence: TGCAGATCCCCGGACAGGGCCCCAGAAAAACTGTTTTTT.

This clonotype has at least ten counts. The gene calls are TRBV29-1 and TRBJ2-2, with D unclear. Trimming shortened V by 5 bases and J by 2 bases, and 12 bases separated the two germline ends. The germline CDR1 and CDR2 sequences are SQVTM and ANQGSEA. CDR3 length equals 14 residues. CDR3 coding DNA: TGCAGCGTTTACGACCAATATAACACCGGGGAGCTGTTTTTT. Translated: CSVYDQYNTGELFF.

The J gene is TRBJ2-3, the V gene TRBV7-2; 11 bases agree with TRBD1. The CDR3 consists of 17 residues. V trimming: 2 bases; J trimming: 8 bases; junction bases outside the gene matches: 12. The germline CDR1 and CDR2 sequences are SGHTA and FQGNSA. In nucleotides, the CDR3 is TGTGCCAGCAGCTTACGCCACGGACAGGGGGCGCGAGGTACGCAGTATTTT. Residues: CASSLRHGQGARGTQYF.